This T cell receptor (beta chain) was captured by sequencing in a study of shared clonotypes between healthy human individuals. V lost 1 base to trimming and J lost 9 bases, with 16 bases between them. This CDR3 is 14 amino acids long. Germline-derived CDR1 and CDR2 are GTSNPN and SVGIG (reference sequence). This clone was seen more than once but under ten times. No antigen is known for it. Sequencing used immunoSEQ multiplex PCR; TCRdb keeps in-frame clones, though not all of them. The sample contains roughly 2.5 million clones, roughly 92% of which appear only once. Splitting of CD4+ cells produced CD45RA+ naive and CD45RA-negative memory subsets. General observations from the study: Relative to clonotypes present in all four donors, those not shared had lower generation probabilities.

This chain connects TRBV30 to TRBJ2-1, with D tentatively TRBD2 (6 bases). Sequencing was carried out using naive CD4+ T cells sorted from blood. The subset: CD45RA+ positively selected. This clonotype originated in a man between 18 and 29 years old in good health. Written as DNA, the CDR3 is TGTGCCTGGAGTGGGTACCAAAGCGGGCCTGAGCAGTTCTTC. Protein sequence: CAWSGYQSGPEQFF.